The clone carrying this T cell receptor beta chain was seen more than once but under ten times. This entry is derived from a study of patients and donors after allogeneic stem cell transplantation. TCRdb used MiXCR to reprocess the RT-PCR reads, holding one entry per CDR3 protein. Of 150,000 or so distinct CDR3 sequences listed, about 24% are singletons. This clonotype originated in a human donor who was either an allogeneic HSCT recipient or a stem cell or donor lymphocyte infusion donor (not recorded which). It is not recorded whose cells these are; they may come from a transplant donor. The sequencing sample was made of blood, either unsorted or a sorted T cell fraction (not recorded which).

CDR3 residues: CASSWTTYHPPNTEAFF. The CDR3 coding sequence is TGCGCCAGCAGCTGGACCACATACCACCCCCCGAACACTGAAGCTTTCTTT. The chain uses TRBV5-1 and TRBJ1-1, with D hard to call. V was shortened by 3 bases and J by 1 base, with 19 bases between the two germline ends. Germline CDR1 SGHRS, CDR2 YFSETQ. The CDR3 runs to 17 residues. Looking up the rest from reference TRBV5-1 and TRBJ1-1 gives the full variable domain: KAGVTQTPRYLIKTRGQQVTLSCSPISGHRSVSWYQQTPGQGLQFLFEYFSETQRNKGNFPGRFSGRQFSNSRSEMNVSTLELGDSALYLCASSWTTYHPPNTEAFFGQGTRLTVV.